This TCR beta chain was recovered during a study of T cell changes during pregnancy in multiple sclerosis (dated by TCRdb to between 2018 and 2021). In terms of the full investigation: Changes in the T cell repertoire over the course of pregnancy were examined in this study in women with multiple sclerosis.

To note about this clone: Its antigen is not yet known. No base qualities exist here, and no much larger clone lies one base off it.

CDR1 and CDR2 are read off the germline V gene as MDHEN and SYDVKM. The CDR3 holds 16 amino acids from the cysteine to the phenylalanine. Of all the DNA, just the CDR3 is kept, 48 bases in frame from base 1. V is clipped by 5 bases and J by 0 bases, and the sequence between their germline boundaries is 13 bases long. The receptor library was made with the immunoSEQ multiplex PCR assay. TCRdb took over this immuneACCESS table, retaining in-frame rearrangements with V and J assigned. Such tables are incomplete; in checked studies, under half of the missing clones stem from an unresolved V gene, and the remainder is unexplained. The sample table lists some 44,000 clones, about nine tenths of them with a count of one. The ten largest clones add up to roughly 1% of the sample.

Sample: CD4+ T cells from peripheral blood mononuclear cells, taken in the second trimester of pregnancy. This sequence uses TRBV28 and TRBJ1-4, and TRBD1 may be the D gene, going by 6 matching bases. The TCR comes from a female donor with multiple sclerosis, enrolled in a pregnancy study. CDR3 sequence: CASSTGFQATNEKLFF. The base sequence is TGTGCCAGCAGTACAGGGTTCCAAGCAACTAATGAAAAACTGTTTTTT.